This T cell receptor beta chain comes out of a study of blood T cell repertoires in COVID-19. Study-level information: The United States, Italy and Spain provided the acute and convalescent COVID-19 samples. T cells, B-cell-depleted T cells, or PBMCs supplied cDNA or gDNA.

This clone was observed a single time. Looked up from germline, CDR1 is LNHDA and CDR2 is SQIVND (reference sequence). The CDR3 runs 13 residues. V was pared by 5 bases and J by 8 bases, with 14 bases between. Authors' processing steps: Amplification of reference gene primers was used by the study to estimate nucleated cell counts. Sequenced by immunoSEQ multiplex PCR; TCRdb stores in-frame clones only, minus some. The DNA gave D and trimming, while V, J and clone size come from that table. The sample includes over 95,000 clones, over 65% of them seen just once. The V gene is TRBV19, the J gene TRBJ2-3; D may be TRBD2 (5 bases). The sequenced sample consisted of peripheral blood. The TCR comes from a woman in her thirties or forties with acute or convalescent COVID-19. The CDR3 loop is CASSFPGLGTQYF. The DNA for the CDR3 is TGTGCCAGTAGTTTTCCGGGGTTAGGTACGCAGTATTTT.